These T cell receptor beta chains were read from a single sample in a study of T cell changes during pregnancy in multiple sclerosis. Profiled with immunoSEQ multiplex PCR; TCRdb holds only in-frame clones, not every one. The sample lists tens of thousands of clones, approximately 92% seen once, with 2.3% in the top ten. Sequenced here: peripheral blood, sampled in the first trimester of pregnancy. These receptors came from a female donor with multiple sclerosis, enrolled in a pregnancy study. Both conserved end residues are part of each CDR3. The D gene is left open where the match is weak. The size entry is marked missing in some rows and otherwise reads once, few, many or a size class.

j_call,d_call,v_call,clone_size,cdr3_nt,cdr3_aa
TRBJ2-7,TRBD2,TRBV6-4,-,TGTGCCAGCAGTGGAACTAGCGGGAGGGGGGTTGCAGCCTACGAGCAGTACTTC,CASSGTSGRGVAAYEQYF
TRBJ2-2,TRBD2,TRBV5-1,-,TGCGCCAGCAGCCCGGGACTAGCGGCCACCGGGGAGCTGTTTTTT,CASSPGLAATGELFF
TRBJ2-1,TRBD2,TRBV25-1,medium-sized,TGTGCCAGCAGTTCCGGGGGGGACTACAATGAGCAGTTCTTC,CASSSGGDYNEQFF
TRBJ1-5,-,TRBV14,-,TGTGCCAGCAGCCCCTCAGGGGCGGCTCAGCCCCAGCATTTT,CASSPSGAAQPQHF
TRBJ2-3,TRBD2,TRBV4-2,-,TGTGCCAGCAGCCGAAGGACTAGCGGAAGCACAGATACGCAGTATTTT,CASSRRTSGSTDTQYF
TRBJ1-2,TRBD1,TRBV5-1,-,TGCGCCAGCAAACCGGGGACAGGGAACGGCTACACCTTC,CASKPGTGNGYTF
TRBJ2-1,TRBD2,TRBV5-1,-,TGCGCCAGCAGCTTGAGGACTAGAACAGGCAATGAGCAGTTCTTC,CASSLRTRTGNEQFF
TRBJ1-2,-,TRBV19,-,TGTGCCAGTAGTATTAGTCCATATTATGGCTACACCTTC,CASSISPYYGYTF
TRBJ2-7,TRBD1,TRBV5-6,-,TGTGCCAGCAGCTTGGCAGGTGGGCCCACAGGGGTTCGGTACGAGCAGTACTTC,CASSLAGGPTGVRYEQYF
TRBJ2-7,TRBD2,TRBV10-3,-,TGTGCCATCAGTGAGCCGTGGGGGCTAGCGGGAGAAGGGTCCTACGAGCAGTACTTC,CAISEPWGLAGEGSYEQYF
TRBJ2-7,TRBD2,TRBV4-1,-,TGCGCCAGCAGCCTTGGACTAGCGGGAGTTTCCGAGCAGTACTTC,CASSLGLAGVSEQYF